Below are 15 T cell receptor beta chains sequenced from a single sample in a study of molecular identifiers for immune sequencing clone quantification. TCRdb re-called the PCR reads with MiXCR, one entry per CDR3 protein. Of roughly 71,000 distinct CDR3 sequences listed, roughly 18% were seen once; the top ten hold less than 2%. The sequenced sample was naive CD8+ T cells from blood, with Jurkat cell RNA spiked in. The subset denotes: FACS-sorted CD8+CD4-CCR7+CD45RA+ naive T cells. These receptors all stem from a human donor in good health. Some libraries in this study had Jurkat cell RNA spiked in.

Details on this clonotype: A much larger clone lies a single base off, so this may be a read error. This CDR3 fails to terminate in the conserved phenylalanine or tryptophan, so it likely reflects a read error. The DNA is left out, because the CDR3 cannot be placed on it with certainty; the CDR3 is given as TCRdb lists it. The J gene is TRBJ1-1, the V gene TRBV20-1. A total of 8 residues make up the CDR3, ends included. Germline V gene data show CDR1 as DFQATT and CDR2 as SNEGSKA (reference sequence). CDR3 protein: CGARDLVV.

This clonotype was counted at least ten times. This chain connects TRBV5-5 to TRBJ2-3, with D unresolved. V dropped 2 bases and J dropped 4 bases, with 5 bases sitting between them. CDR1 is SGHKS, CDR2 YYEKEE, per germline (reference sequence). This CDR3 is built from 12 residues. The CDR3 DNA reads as TGTGCCAGCAGCTTCAGCGCAGATACGCAGTATTTT. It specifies CASSFSADTQYF.

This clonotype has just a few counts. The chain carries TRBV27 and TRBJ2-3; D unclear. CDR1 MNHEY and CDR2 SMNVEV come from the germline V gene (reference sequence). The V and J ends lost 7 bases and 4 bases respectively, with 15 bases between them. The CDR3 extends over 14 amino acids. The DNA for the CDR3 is TGTGCCAGCACCTTTTTCGATGGGGCAGATACGCAGTATTTT. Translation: CASTFFDGADTQYF.

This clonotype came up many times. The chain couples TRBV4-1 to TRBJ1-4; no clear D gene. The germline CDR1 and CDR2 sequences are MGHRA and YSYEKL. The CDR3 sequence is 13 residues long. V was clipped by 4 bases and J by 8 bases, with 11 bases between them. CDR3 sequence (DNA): TGCGCCAGCAGCCCCAGTCTTATCGAAAAACTGTTTTTT. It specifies CASSPSLIEKLFF.

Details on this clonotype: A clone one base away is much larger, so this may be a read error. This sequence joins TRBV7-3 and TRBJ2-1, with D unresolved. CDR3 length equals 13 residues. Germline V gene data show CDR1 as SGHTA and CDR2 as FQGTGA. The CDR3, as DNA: TGTGCCAGCAGCTTAGTGTCCTACAATGGGCAGTTCTTC. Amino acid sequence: CASSLVSYNGQFF.

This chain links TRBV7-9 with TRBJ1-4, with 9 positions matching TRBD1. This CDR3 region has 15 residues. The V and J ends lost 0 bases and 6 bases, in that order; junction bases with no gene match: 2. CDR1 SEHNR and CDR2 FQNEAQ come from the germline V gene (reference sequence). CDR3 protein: CASSLATGGYEKLFF. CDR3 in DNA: TGTGCCAGCAGCTTAGCAACAGGGGGCTATGAAAAACTGTTTTTT.

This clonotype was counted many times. The CDR3 bases are TGTGCCAGCAGCTTATTCTTGACTAGCGGAACCTACGAGCAGTACTTC. Its translation is CASSLFLTSGTYEQYF. This chain uses TRBV7-8 with TRBJ2-7, with 9 bases matching TRBD2. Germline V CDR1 and CDR2: SGHVS, FQNEAQ. This CDR3 is built from 16 residues. Trimming removed 2 bases from V and 2 bases from J; junction bases left unmatched: 7. The whole variable domain, filled in from reference TRBV7-8 and TRBJ2-7, reads GAGVSQSPRYKVAKRGQDVALRCDPISGHVSLFWYQQALGQGPEFLTYFQNEAQLDKSGLPSDRFFAERPEGSVSTLKIQRTQQEDSAVYLCASSLFLTSGTYEQYFGPGTRLTVT.

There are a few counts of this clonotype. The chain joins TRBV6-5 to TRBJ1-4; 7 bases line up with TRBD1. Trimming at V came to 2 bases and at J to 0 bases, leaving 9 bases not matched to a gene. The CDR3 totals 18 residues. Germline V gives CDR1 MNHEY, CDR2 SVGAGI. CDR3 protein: CASSYLTGHPATNEKLFF. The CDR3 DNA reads TGTGCCAGCAGTTACCTGACAGGGCATCCGGCAACTAATGAAAAACTGTTTTTT.

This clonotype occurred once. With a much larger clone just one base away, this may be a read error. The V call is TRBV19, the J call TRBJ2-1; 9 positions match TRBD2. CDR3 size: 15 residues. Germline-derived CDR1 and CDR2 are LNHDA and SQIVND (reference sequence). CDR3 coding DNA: TGTGCCAGTAGCAATAGCGGGGGCCTCTACAATGAGCGGTTCTTC. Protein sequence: CASSNSGGLYNERFF.

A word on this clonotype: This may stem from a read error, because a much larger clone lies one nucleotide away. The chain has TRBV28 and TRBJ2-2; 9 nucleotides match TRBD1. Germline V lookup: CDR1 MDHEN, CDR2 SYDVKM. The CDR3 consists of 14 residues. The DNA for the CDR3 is TGTTCCAGCACGTTTGGGACAGGGAACGGGGAGCTGTTTTTT. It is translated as CSSTFGTGNGELFF.

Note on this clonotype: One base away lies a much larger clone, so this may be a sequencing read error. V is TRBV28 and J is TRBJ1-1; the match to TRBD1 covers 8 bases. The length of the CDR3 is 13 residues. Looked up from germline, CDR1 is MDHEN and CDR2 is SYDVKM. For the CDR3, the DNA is TGTGCCAGCAGCCCAGACAGGGGCGCTGAAGCTTGCTTT. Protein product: CASSPDRGAEACF.

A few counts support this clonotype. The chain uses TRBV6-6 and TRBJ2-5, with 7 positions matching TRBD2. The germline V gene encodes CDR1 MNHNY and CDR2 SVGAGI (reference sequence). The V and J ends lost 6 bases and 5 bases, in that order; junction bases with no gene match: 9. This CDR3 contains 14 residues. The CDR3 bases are TGTGCCAGCAGCCCCTTGGGGGGGGATGAGACCCAGTACTTC. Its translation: CASSPLGGDETQYF.

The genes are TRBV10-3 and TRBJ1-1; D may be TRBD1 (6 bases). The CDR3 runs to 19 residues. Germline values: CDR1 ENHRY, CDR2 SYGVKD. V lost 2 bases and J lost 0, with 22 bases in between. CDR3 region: CAISEPSGRGGGMNTEAFF. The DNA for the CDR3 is TGTGCCATCAGTGAGCCCAGTGGGCGGGGCGGGGGCATGAACACTGAAGCTTTCTTT.

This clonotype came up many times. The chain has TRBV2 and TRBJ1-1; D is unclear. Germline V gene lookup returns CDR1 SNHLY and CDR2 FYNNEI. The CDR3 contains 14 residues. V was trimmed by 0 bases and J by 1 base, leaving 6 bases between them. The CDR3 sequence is CASSEAPPNTEAFF. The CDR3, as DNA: TGTGCCAGCAGTGAAGCGCCCCCGAACACTGAAGCTTTCTTT. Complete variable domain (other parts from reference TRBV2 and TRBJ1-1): EPEVTQTPSHQVTQMGQEVILRCVPISNHLYFYWYRQILGQKVEFLVSFYNNEISEKSEIFDDQFSVERPDGSNFTLKIRSTKLEDSAMYFCASSEAPPNTEAFFGQGTRLTVV.

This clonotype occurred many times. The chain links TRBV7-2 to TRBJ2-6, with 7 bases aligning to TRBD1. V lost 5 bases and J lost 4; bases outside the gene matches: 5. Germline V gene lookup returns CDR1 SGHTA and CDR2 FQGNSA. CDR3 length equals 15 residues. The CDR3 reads CASSKGQTGANVLTF. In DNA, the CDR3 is TGTGCCAGCAGCAAGGGACAGACAGGGGCCAACGTCCTGACTTTC.